These 28 T cell receptor beta chains were sequenced from one sample in a study of shared clonotypes between healthy human individuals. Using immunoSEQ multiplex PCR, the repertoire was profiled, and TCRdb retains in-frame clones only, with some absent. The data show more than 2 million clones, roughly 95% seen once. Naive CD8 cells were CD45RO-negative, positively selected for CCR7, excluding terminally differentiated effector memory CD45RA+ cells. The sequenced sample consisted of naive CD8+ T cells sorted from blood. Receptors originate from a young man in good health.

This clone was seen a few times. Other DNA sequences in this sample translate to the same CDR3. V gene TRBV13 combines with J gene TRBJ1-1; D remains unclear. Trimming removed 2 bases from V and 1 base from J, with 5 bases in between. Germline CDR1 PRHDT, CDR2 FYEKMQ (reference sequence). This CDR3 is 13 amino acids long. The CDR3 sequence: CASSLQGNTEAFF. As DNA, the CDR3 is TGTGCCAGCAGCTTACAAGGGAACACTGAAGCTTTCTTT. The full variable domain, in which reference TRBV13 and TRBJ1-1 provide the parts outside the CDR3, is AAGVIQSPRHLIKEKRETATLKCYPIPRHDTVYWYQQGPGQDPQFLISFYEKMQSDKGSIPDRFSAQQFSDYHSELNMSSLELGDSALYFCASSLQGNTEAFFGQGTRLTVV.

This clone has only a few counts. The CDR3 nucleotides read TGTGCCAGCAGCCCGGGGGGGATCCAAGAGACCCAGTACTTC. Translation gives CASSPGGIQETQYF. The chain has TRBV7-2 and TRBJ2-5, with TRBD2 identical over 8 bases. Trimming took 5 bases from V and 1 from J; bases not matched to a gene: 3. Germline V gene sequence: CDR1 SGHTA, CDR2 FQGNSA. The CDR3 is 14 residues long.

The chain joins TRBV6-5 to TRBJ2-7; tentative D call: TRBD1 (5 bases). The V gene's germline CDR1 is MNHEY and CDR2 SVGAGI. V was shortened by 2 bases and J by 4 bases, with 12 bases between the two germline ends. The CDR3 totals 14 residues. Written as DNA, the CDR3 is TGTGCCAGCAGTTACGGGGCAGCGAGTTACGAGCAGTACTTC. Translated: CASSYGAASYEQYF.

The rearrangement joins TRBV11-2 to TRBJ2-2; the match to TRBD2 covers 7 bases. Trimming removed 3 bases from V and 1 base from J; junction bases left unmatched: 5. Germline CDR1 and CDR2: SGHAT and FQNNGV. The length of the CDR3 is 16 residues. The chain's CDR3 is CASSLREGLNTGELFF. The CDR3 bases are TGTGCCAGCAGCTTGAGGGAGGGGCTGAACACCGGGGAGCTGTTTTTT.

The chain links TRBV6-5 to TRBJ1-1; no definite D call. The V and J ends lost 2 bases and 1 base respectively, with 14 bases between them. In germline, CDR1 is MNHEY, CDR2 SVGAGI. The CDR3 loop spans 16 amino acids. The DNA for the CDR3 is TGTGCCAGCAGTTACACCGCTGTGTGGGCGAACACTGAAGCTTTCTTT. This encodes CASSYTAVWANTEAFF.

The V and J genes are TRBV5-1 and TRBJ1-6; perhaps TRBD1 as D (5 bases). V lost 0 bases and J lost 10, with 11 bases in between. The CDR3 spans 14 residues. Looked up from germline, CDR1 is SGHRS and CDR2 is YFSETQ. The CDR3 here is CASSLDGAGSPLHF. The CDR3 nucleotides are TGCGCCAGCAGCTTGGATGGGGCTGGGTCACCCCTCCACTTT.

This sequence joins TRBV11-3 and TRBJ2-5, with 10 bases lining up with TRBD2. Per germline, CDR1 SGHNT and CDR2 YENEEA. The length of the CDR3 is 16 residues. Unmatched junction bases numbered 9, after V lost 3 bases and J lost 5 bases. The CDR3 here is CASSFGSGGAVETQYF. As DNA, the CDR3 is TGTGCCAGCAGCTTTGGGAGCGGGGGGGCCGTGGAGACCCAGTACTTC.

V usage is TRBV19 and J usage is TRBJ1-1; TRBD1 matches at 8 bases. This CDR3 has 15 residues. Germline CDR1 LNHDA, CDR2 SQIVND (reference sequence). Losses at the gene ends were 5 bases for V and 0 bases for J; bases not matched to a gene: 5. The CDR3 DNA reads TGTGCCAGTAGTGAGACAGGGGCCATGAACACTGAAGCTTTCTTT. Residues: CASSETGAMNTEAFF.

For this clone: The sample holds other DNA sequences that translate to the same CDR3. The chain uses TRBV4-3 and TRBJ1-1; no reliable D call. Per germline, CDR1 LGHNA and CDR2 YSLEER. This CDR3 has 14 amino acids. The germline V and J ends were trimmed by 1 base and 1 base, with 7 bases remaining between them. The CDR3 sequence: CASSQVGGNTEAFF. The CDR3 DNA sequence: TGCGCCAGCAGCCAAGTGGGCGGGAACACTGAAGCTTTCTTT.

The chain combines TRBV7-6 with TRBJ2-7, with D perhaps TRBD2 (5 bases). This CDR3 spans 14 amino acids. Germline CDR1 and CDR2: SGHVS and FNYEAQ. The germline V and J ends were trimmed by 2 bases and 7 bases, with 15 bases remaining between them. The CDR3, as DNA: TGTGCCAGCAGCTTAAATGGAGGATTAGGGGAGCAGTACTTC. This gives the protein CASSLNGGLGEQYF. Full variable domain (remainder filled in from reference TRBV7-6 and TRBJ2-7): GAGVSQSPRYKVTKRGQDVALRCDPISGHVSLYWYRQALGQGPEFLTYFNYEAQQDKSGLPNDRFSAERPEGSISTLTIQRTEQRDSAMYRCASSLNGGLGEQYFGPGTRLTVT.

This sequence joins TRBV11-2 and TRBJ2-7; 8 bases are shared with TRBD2. This CDR3 is 16 amino acids long. After removal of 4 bases from V and 6 bases from J, the junction contained 14 bases not matched to a gene. Germline CDR1 SGHAT, CDR2 FQNNGV. The CDR3 reads CASSSPHLGLEGEQYF. In DNA form, the CDR3 reads TGTGCCAGCAGCTCGCCTCACCTGGGACTAGAAGGCGAGCAGTACTTC.

The chain carries TRBV6-5 and TRBJ1-3, with 8 bases lining up with TRBD1. J was trimmed by 2 bases and V by 6 bases; bases with no gene match: 6. Germline values: CDR1 MNHEY, CDR2 SVGAGI. This CDR3 comprises 15 residues. The CDR3 protein is CASSPDRGAGNTIYF. In DNA form, the CDR3 reads TGTGCCAGCAGCCCCGACAGGGGCGCTGGAAACACCATATATTTT.

As regards this clone: At the DNA level, this CDR3 is encoded by other sequences in the same sample as well. The rearrangement links TRBV27 to TRBJ2-7; D is undetermined. Trimming left V 3 bases short and J 1 base short, with 7 bases between. The CDR3 is 13 amino acids. CDR1 MNHEY and CDR2 SMNVEV come from the germline V gene (reference sequence). For the CDR3, the DNA is TGTGCCAGCAGTTTTTCGAGTTCCTACGAGCAGTACTTC. It specifies CASSFSSSYEQYF.

This chain connects TRBV27 to TRBJ2-1; 12 bases align to TRBD1. The CDR3 totals 15 residues. Germline CDR1 is MNHEY and CDR2 is SMNVEV (reference sequence). V lost 5 bases to trimming and J lost 8 bases; unmatched junction nucleotides: 7. The CDR3 region is CASSPGTGGSDEQFF. The CDR3 coding sequence is TGTGCCAGCAGTCCCGGGACAGGGGGCAGCGATGAGCAGTTCTTC.

This chain connects TRBV19 to TRBJ2-7, with 7 bases that match TRBD1. Trimming at V came to 3 bases and at J to 3 bases, leaving 5 bases not matched to a gene. Germline assignment: CDR1 LNHDA and CDR2 SQIVND (reference sequence). The CDR3 totals 14 residues. For the CDR3, the DNA is TGTGCCAGTAGTATTCGGGACAGAGACTACGAGCAGTACTTC. Translated: CASSIRDRDYEQYF. Using reference TRBV19 and TRBJ2-7 for the parts outside the CDR3, the full variable domain is DGGITQSPKYLFRKEGQNVTLSCEQNLNHDAMYWYRQDPGQGLRLIYYSQIVNDFQKGDIAEGYSVSREKKESFPLTVTSAQKNPTAFYLCASSIRDRDYEQYFGPGTRLTVT.

V is TRBV11-2 and J is TRBJ2-2; no definite D call. V was pared by 3 bases and J by 5 bases, with 7 bases between. Germline assignment: CDR1 SGHAT and CDR2 FQNNGV. The CDR3 sequence is 13 residues long. CDR3 sequence (DNA): TGTGCCAGCAGCTTCACAGTTACCGGGGAGCTGTTTTTT. It specifies CASSFTVTGELFF.

J is TRBJ1-1 and V is TRBV5-4, with D maybe TRBD1 (5 bases). The germline gives CDR1 SGHNT, CDR2 YYREEE (reference sequence). The CDR3 runs to 13 residues. V was trimmed by 2 bases and J by 6 bases, leaving 11 bases between them. CDR3 loop: CASSFFGGAEAFF. In nucleotides, the CDR3 is TGTGCCAGCAGCTTTTTTGGGGGGGCTGAAGCTTTCTTT.

The chain links TRBV4-1 to TRBJ2-5; D is undetermined. The CDR3 contains 18 residues. Looked up from germline, CDR1 is MGHRA and CDR2 is YSYEKL. V lost 5 bases to trimming and J lost 2 bases, with 24 bases between them. Written as DNA, the CDR3 is TGCGCCAGCAGCTCAAAAAGTCCCACCTTATACGGTCAAGAGACCCAGTACTTC. Protein product: CASSSKSPTLYGQETQYF.

This chain connects TRBV7-2 to TRBJ2-1; D gene unclear. This CDR3 has 12 amino acids. Germline CDR1 is SGHTA and CDR2 is FQGNSA. Deletions cut 6 bases from V and 6 bases from J, with 9 bases between. The CDR3 spells CASSFYGNEQFF. CDR3 bases: TGTGCCAGCAGTTTTTACGGCAATGAGCAGTTCTTC.

DNA of the CDR3: TGTGCCAGCGGCCTGGGGGAGACTAATGAAAAACTGTTTTTT. This sequence encodes CASGLGETNEKLFF. The chain couples TRBV6-5 to TRBJ1-4; TRBD1 is a possible D gene (5 bases). The CDR3 consists of 14 residues. The germline gives CDR1 MNHEY, CDR2 SVGAGI. The germline V and J ends were trimmed by 8 bases and 2 bases, with 12 bases remaining between them.

Concerning this clone itself: Other DNA sequences in the same sample also yield this CDR3. The V and J genes are TRBV4-1 and TRBJ2-1, with unresolved D. The CDR3 has 15 residues. Trimming left V 1 base short and J 2 bases short, with 9 bases between. The germline V gene encodes CDR1 MGHRA and CDR2 YSYEKL. CDR3 loop: CASSQVSGTYNEQFF. CDR3 DNA: TGCGCCAGCAGCCAAGTTTCTGGCACCTACAATGAGCAGTTCTTC.

In this sample, this clone turned up a few times. This chain joins TRBV5-6 and TRBJ2-6; D is possibly TRBD1 (5 bases). V was trimmed by 3 bases and J by 0 bases, leaving 10 bases between them. Germline V lookup: CDR1 SGHDT, CDR2 YYEEEE. The CDR3 extends over 16 amino acids. The CDR3 protein is CASSSSGFSGANVLTF. For the CDR3, the DNA is TGTGCCAGCAGCTCTTCAGGGTTCTCTGGGGCCAACGTCCTGACTTTC.

The rearrangement joins TRBV5-1 to TRBJ2-7, with D perhaps TRBD2 (6 bases). CDR3 length: 16 residues. V gave up 4 bases and J gave up 3 bases, with 20 bases separating them. Germline CDR1 and CDR2: SGHRS and YFSETQ. The CDR3 spells CASSAGTGGIDYEQYF. The CDR3 DNA reads as TGCGCCAGCAGCGCGGGGACTGGAGGGATTGACTACGAGCAGTACTTC.

This clone was counted once. One end of the junction varies from germline; a read error may be responsible. V gene TRBV9 combines with J gene TRBJ2-1, with D possibly being TRBD2 (6 bases). The CDR3 runs 14 residues. The germline V gene encodes CDR1 SGDLS and CDR2 YYNGEE. The CDR3 DNA reads TGTGCCAGCAGCGCTTGGGACTCCAACAATGAGCAGTTCTTC. Protein: CASSAWDSNNEQFF. Complete variable domain (other parts from reference TRBV9 and TRBJ2-1): DSGVTQTPKHLITATGQRVTLRCSPRSGDLSVYWYQQSLDQGLQFLIQYYNGEERAKGNILERFSAQQFPDLHSELNLSSLELGDSALYFCASSAWDSNNEQFFGPGTRLTVL.

The chain combines TRBV6-5 with TRBJ2-7, with a tentative D call TRBD1 (5 bases). V lost 6 bases, J lost 3 bases, and 9 bases lay in between. CDR3 size: 12 residues. Germline values: CDR1 MNHEY, CDR2 SVGAGI. CDR3 nucleotides: TGTGCCAGCAGGACAGTCAACTACGAGCAGTACTTC. It codes for CASRTVNYEQYF.

Turning to this clone: Other DNA sequences in the sample encode the same CDR3. The chain couples TRBV28 to TRBJ2-7; D unclear. This CDR3 region has 13 residues. The germline CDR1 and CDR2 sequences are MDHEN and SYDVKM. V lost 5 bases and J 1 base, leaving 9 bases between the germline ends. CDR3 region: CASSPTLSYEQYF. As DNA, the CDR3 is TGTGCCAGCAGTCCCACCTTATCCTACGAGCAGTACTTC. The variable domain in full, completed from reference TRBV28 and TRBJ2-7, reads DVKVTQSSRYLVKRTGEKVFLECVQDMDHENMFWYRQDPGLGLRLIYFSYDVKMKEKGDIPEGYSVSREKKERFSLILESASTNQTSMYLCASSPTLSYEQYFGPGTRLTVT.

The chain is built from TRBV5-5 and TRBJ2-1; 12 nucleotides align to TRBD2. The germline V gene has CDR1 SGHKS and CDR2 YYEKEE (reference sequence). CDR3 length: 15 residues. The J segment lost 6 bases and the V segment lost 4 bases, leaving 5 bases of the junction unmatched. The chain's CDR3 is CASSLLAGGGNEQFF. The CDR3 DNA reads as TGTGCCAGCAGCCTACTAGCGGGGGGAGGCAATGAGCAGTTCTTC.

For this clone: Other DNA sequences in this sample translate to the same CDR3. V is TRBV10-1 and J is TRBJ2-7; no clear D gene. The V gene lost 3 bases and the J gene lost 4 bases, with 7 bases spanning the gap. Germline V gene lookup returns CDR1 WNHNN and CDR2 SYGVQD (reference sequence). The CDR3 sequence is 12 residues long. CDR3 amino acids: CASSDNGYEQYF. The DNA for the CDR3 is TGCGCCAGCAGTGACAACGGTTACGAGCAGTACTTC.